One and the same sample provided the 27 T cell receptor beta chains below, sequenced in a study of monozygotic twins with cystic fibrosis (dated by TCRdb to the early 2020s). Library preparation used the immunoSEQ multiplex PCR assay. Held by TCRdb, this immuneACCESS table contains in-frame sequences only and omits some clones. Under half of the omission traces to an unresolved V gene where checked; the cause of the rest is unknown. Counted in this sample were 30,000 to 40,000 clones; roughly 96% of them appeared once. The ten largest clonotypes hold 0.15% to 0.2% of the sample. Source material: blood. The receptors derive from a girl aged 2-10 years with cystic fibrosis.

V and J are TRBV18 and TRBJ2-2; the D is unclear. V shed 0 bases and J shed 3 bases, with 5 bases lying between them. Germline V gene sequence: CDR1 KGHSH, CDR2 LQKENI. This CDR3 is 14 amino acids long. The chain's CDR3 is CASSPPTHTGELFF. For the CDR3, the DNA is TGTGCCAGCTCACCACCGACTCACACCGGGGAGCTGTTTTTT.

This chain connects TRBV10-3 to TRBJ2-2; D call uncertain. Germline assignment: CDR1 ENHRY and CDR2 SYGVKD. The CDR3 consists of 15 residues. V was cut by 4 bases and J by 0 bases, with 9 bases left in between. The CDR3 coding sequence is TGTGCCATCAGTGTGAAGCTTCCGAACACCGGGGAGCTGTTTTTT. Translating gives CAISVKLPNTGELFF.

The rearrangement uses TRBV11-2 and TRBJ2-5; 7 nucleotides agree with TRBD2. Per the germline V gene, CDR1 is SGHAT and CDR2 is FQNNGV. With 2 bases clipped from V and 5 bases from J, the junction kept 5 bases outside the gene matches. The CDR3 has 14 amino acids. The CDR3: CASSLIGSGETQYF. The CDR3, as DNA: TGTGCCAGCAGCTTAATAGGTAGCGGGGAGACCCAGTACTTC.

The chain is built from TRBV15 and TRBJ2-3; 7 positions agree with TRBD1. The CDR3 spans 14 residues. With 5 bases clipped from V and 15 bases from J, the junction kept 17 bases outside the gene matches. CDR1 and CDR2 (germline): LNHNV, YYDKDF (reference sequence). The CDR3 DNA reads as TGTGCCACCAGCTCCGGGACAGAAGGGAGTAGGAGATATTTT. Translation gives CATSSGTEGSRRYF.

The chain is built from TRBV18 and TRBJ2-2, with 9 bases lining up with TRBD1. Germline trimming cut 9 bases from V and 4 bases from J; bases unmatched to any gene: 6. Germline-derived CDR1 and CDR2 are KGHSH and LQKENI. The CDR3 extends over 14 amino acids. CDR3 protein: CASALDRGTGELFF. CDR3 nucleotide sequence: TGTGCCAGTGCGTTGGACAGGGGCACCGGGGAGCTGTTTTTT.

The genes are TRBV7-2 and TRBJ2-3; 8 positions match TRBD2. Losses at the gene ends were 1 base for V and 4 bases for J; bases not matched to a gene: 13. The CDR3 totals 18 residues. Germline V CDR1 and CDR2: SGHTA, FQGNSA. As DNA, the CDR3 is TGTGCCAGCAGCTTAGATCAAATGGCTAGCGGGTATTCAGATACGCAGTATTTT. Translated, it gives CASSLDQMASGYSDTQYF. The full variable domain, its missing parts supplied by reference TRBV7-2 and TRBJ2-3, is GAGVSQSPSNKVTEKGKDVELRCDPISGHTALYWYRQSLGQGLEFLIYFQGNSAPDKSGLPSDRFSAERTGGSVSTLTIQRTQQEDSAVYLCASSLDQMASGYSDTQYFGPGTRLTVL.

The gene calls are TRBV5-6 and TRBJ2-5; 10 nucleotides agree with TRBD2. Germline CDR1 and CDR2: SGHDT and YYEEEE. This CDR3 comprises 15 residues. J lost 0 bases, V lost 4 bases, and 3 bases had no gene match. CDR3 DNA sequence: TGTGCCAGCAGCCTAGCGGGAGAGTACCAAGAGACCCAGTACTTC. Translated, it gives CASSLAGEYQETQYF.

The V call is TRBV30, the J call TRBJ2-2; no clear D gene. CDR3 length: 14 residues. The ends were cut back, 2 bases at V and 0 bases at J, with 7 bases in the middle. Germline V gives CDR1 GTSNPN, CDR2 SVGIG (reference sequence). CDR3 amino acids: CAWSMTTNTGELFF. The DNA of the CDR3 is TGTGCCTGGAGTATGACAACGAACACCGGGGAGCTGTTTTTT. Drawing the rest from reference TRBV30 and TRBJ2-2, the complete variable domain is SQTIHQWPATLVQPVGSPLSLECTVEGTSNPNLYWYRQAAGRGLQLLFYSVGIGQISSEVPQNLSASRPQDRQFILSSKKLLLSDSGFYLCAWSMTTNTGELFFGEGSRLTVL.

DNA for the CDR3: TGCAGCGTCCTCAAAGGGACTAGCGGGAATCCCTACGAGCAGTACTTC. This translates into CSVLKGTSGNPYEQYF. V usage is TRBV29-1 and J usage is TRBJ2-7; TRBD2 matches at 13 bases. J was trimmed by 2 bases and V by 6 bases; bases with no gene match: 10. The CDR3 runs to 16 residues. Germline CDR1 and CDR2: SQVTM and ANQGSEA.

The chain combines TRBV5-1 with TRBJ2-7; possible D gene TRBD2, 6 bases. CDR3 size: 16 residues. V was cut by 4 bases and J by 4 bases, with 21 bases left in between. CDR1 is SGHRS, CDR2 YFSETQ, per germline. The DNA for the CDR3 is TGCGCCAGCAGCCCCTCCGGAGGGGCGGGCCGTTACGAGCAGTACTTC. Protein: CASSPSGGAGRYEQYF.

V and J are TRBV6-1 and TRBJ1-4, with TRBD1 matching 7 bases. Germline values: CDR1 MNHNS, CDR2 SASEGT. CDR3 length equals 16 residues. Unmatched junction bases numbered 5, after V lost 4 bases and J lost 0 bases. This CDR3 reads CASSARQGTTNEKLFF. The CDR3 nucleotides are TGTGCCAGCAGTGCCCGACAGGGAACAACTAATGAAAAACTGTTTTTT.

The chain recombines TRBV9 with TRBJ2-2; weak D call: TRBD1 (6 bases). Germline V lookup: CDR1 SGDLS, CDR2 YYNGEE. The CDR3 covers 16 residues. Trimming stripped 0 bases from V and 5 bases from J, with 14 bases between. The CDR3 spells CASSVAGHPWTGELFF. In DNA, the CDR3 is TGTGCCAGCAGCGTAGCGGGACACCCATGGACCGGGGAGCTGTTTTTT. Using reference TRBV9 and TRBJ2-2 for the parts outside the CDR3, the full variable domain is DSGVTQTPKHLITATGQRVTLRCSPRSGDLSVYWYQQSLDQGLQFLIQYYNGEERAKGNILERFSAQQFPDLHSELNLSSLELGDSALYFCASSVAGHPWTGELFFGEGSRLTVL.

The V gene is TRBV4-1, the J gene TRBJ1-5, with D maybe TRBD1 (5 bases). Germline V gene sequence: CDR1 MGHRA, CDR2 YSYEKL. The V gene lost 5 bases and the J gene lost 5 bases, with 19 bases spanning the gap. The CDR3 has 16 residues. CDR3 region: CASSSPEEGLYQPQHF. The CDR3 bases are TGCGCCAGCAGCTCCCCCGAGGAGGGGCTCTATCAGCCCCAGCATTTT.

V is TRBV19 and J is TRBJ1-1; weak D call: TRBD1 (6 bases). The CDR3 contains 14 residues. Germline CDR1 LNHDA, CDR2 SQIVND (reference sequence). V was cut by 5 bases and J by 0 bases, with 10 bases left in between. The CDR3 sequence: CASSLTGMNTEAFF. CDR3 nucleotide sequence: TGTGCCAGTAGTCTGACAGGTATGAACACTGAAGCTTTCTTT.

This clone was recorded once. The chain couples TRBV5-1 to TRBJ2-7; 11 positions match TRBD1. The CDR3 runs to 15 residues. The germline V gene encodes CDR1 SGHRS and CDR2 YFSETQ. Losses at the gene ends were 4 bases for V and 1 base for J; bases not matched to a gene: 4. The CDR3 loop reads CASSLGQGASYEQYF. The CDR3 region has the DNA TGCGCCAGCAGCCTCGGACAGGGGGCATCCTACGAGCAGTACTTC.

This chain joins TRBV27 and TRBJ1-6; D is undetermined. V lost 2 bases, J lost 10 bases, and 9 bases lay in between. The CDR3 runs 13 residues. From germline, CDR1 is MNHEY and CDR2 SMNVEV (reference sequence). CDR3 coding DNA: TGTGCCAGCAGTTTAGTTGGAAAATCACCCCTCCACTTT. It specifies CASSLVGKSPLHF.

In this sample, this clone turned up once. The chain joins TRBV5-6 to TRBJ2-7; 9 bases line up with TRBD1. V lost 5 bases to trimming and J lost 2 bases; unmatched junction nucleotides: 5. Per the germline V gene, CDR1 is SGHDT and CDR2 is YYEEEE. The CDR3 is 14 amino acids. This CDR3 is CASSYGQGTYEQYF. DNA for the CDR3: TGTGCCAGCAGTTATGGACAGGGGACCTACGAGCAGTACTTC.

This clone appeared once. This chain connects TRBV30 to TRBJ2-7; 7 bases match TRBD2. This CDR3 contains 14 residues. CDR1 is GTSNPN and CDR2 is SVGIG in the germline V gene (reference sequence). Unmatched junction bases numbered 8, after V lost 3 bases and J lost 3 bases. The CDR3 reads CAWRAPGGSYEQYF. The DNA of the CDR3 is TGTGCCTGGAGGGCGCCCGGCGGGAGCTACGAGCAGTACTTC.

The V gene is TRBV19, the J gene TRBJ1-1; D is uncertain. The germline V gene has CDR1 LNHDA and CDR2 SQIVND (reference sequence). The length of the CDR3 is 14 residues. V lost 5 bases to trimming and J lost 0 bases, with 10 bases between them. CDR3: CASSSTAMNTEAFF. CDR3 coding DNA: TGTGCCAGTAGTTCGACCGCCATGAACACTGAAGCTTTCTTT.

The chain recombines TRBV7-6 with TRBJ2-1, with 8 nucleotides matching TRBD2. The CDR3 is 19 amino acids. Trimming removed 4 bases from V and 1 base from J; junction bases left unmatched: 15. Germline assignment: CDR1 SGHVS and CDR2 FNYEAQ. The CDR3 bases are TGTGCCAGCAGCTCCCCCAGGGCGGGAGGAGAAGGGTCCTACAATGAGCAGTTCTTC. It is translated as CASSSPRAGGEGSYNEQFF.

This chain uses TRBV13 with TRBJ2-1; 7 bases agree with TRBD2. The V and J ends lost 6 bases and 15 bases, in that order; junction bases with no gene match: 8. In germline, CDR1 is PRHDT, CDR2 FYEKMQ (reference sequence). The CDR3 is 11 amino acids. The CDR3 sequence: CASRRGSSPFF. The CDR3 bases are TGTGCCAGCAGACGCGGGAGTTCCCCGTTCTTC.

This CDR3 is CASSYSPFTSHEQYF. CDR3 DNA: TGTGCCAGCAGTTACTCCCCCTTTACTTCCCACGAGCAGTACTTC. The chain has TRBV6-5 and TRBJ2-7; D uncertain. The length of the CDR3 is 15 residues. Germline V gene lookup returns CDR1 MNHEY and CDR2 SVGAGI. V lost 0 bases and J 5 bases, leaving 14 bases between the germline ends.

The chain is built from TRBV2 and TRBJ1-5; D remains unclear. CDR3 length: 15 amino acids. V dropped 5 bases and J dropped 0 bases, with 11 bases sitting between them. The germline CDR1 and CDR2 sequences are SNHLY and FYNNEI. As DNA, the CDR3 is TGTGCCAGCAGTCTTCTAGAATATAGCAATCAGCCCCAGCATTTT. Protein: CASSLLEYSNQPQHF.

The chain has TRBV30 and TRBJ2-5, with 12 bases lining up with TRBD2. The ends lost 1 base at V and 5 bases at J; junction bases unmatched: 23. The germline V gene encodes CDR1 GTSNPN and CDR2 SVGIG (reference sequence). This CDR3 is 21 amino acids long. The CDR3 is CAWSEFYVAGLAGLRGETQYF. The CDR3 DNA is TGTGCCTGGAGTGAGTTTTACGTTGCTGGACTAGCGGGACTTCGTGGGGAGACCCAGTACTTC. The variable domain in full, with the rest retrieved from reference TRBV30 and TRBJ2-5, is SQTIHQWPATLVQPVGSPLSLECTVEGTSNPNLYWYRQAAGRGLQLLFYSVGIGQISSEVPQNLSASRPQDRQFILSSKKLLLSDSGFYLCAWSEFYVAGLAGLRGETQYFGPGTRLLVL.

The chain employs TRBV2 and TRBJ2-1; a weak D match, TRBD1 (6 bases). Germline V lookup: CDR1 SNHLY, CDR2 FYNNEI. The ends were cut back, 9 bases at V and 5 bases at J, with 17 bases in the middle. The CDR3 spans 14 residues. The CDR3 protein is CARQKEAGDNEQFF. The DNA of the CDR3 is TGTGCCAGACAAAAGGAAGCAGGGGACAATGAGCAGTTCTTC.

This chain links TRBV11-2 with TRBJ2-7; the D gene is possibly TRBD2 (6 bases). The CDR3 is 14 residues long. Germline V gives CDR1 SGHAT, CDR2 FQNNGV. V gave up 4 bases and J gave up 8 bases, with 18 bases separating them. In DNA form, the CDR3 reads TGTGCCAGCAGCTCCGACGGGGGACCGACGAAGCAGTACTTC. It codes for CASSSDGGPTKQYF.

This sequence joins TRBV13 and TRBJ1-6, with 11 nucleotides matching TRBD1. This CDR3 has 19 residues. The germline gives CDR1 PRHDT, CDR2 FYEKMQ (reference sequence). V trimming: 4 bases; J trimming: 2 bases; junction bases outside the gene matches: 10. CDR3 region: CASSSRPGTGGTYNSPLHF. The CDR3 DNA reads TGTGCCAGCAGCTCTAGACCCGGGACAGGGGGAACCTATAATTCACCCCTCCACTTT.